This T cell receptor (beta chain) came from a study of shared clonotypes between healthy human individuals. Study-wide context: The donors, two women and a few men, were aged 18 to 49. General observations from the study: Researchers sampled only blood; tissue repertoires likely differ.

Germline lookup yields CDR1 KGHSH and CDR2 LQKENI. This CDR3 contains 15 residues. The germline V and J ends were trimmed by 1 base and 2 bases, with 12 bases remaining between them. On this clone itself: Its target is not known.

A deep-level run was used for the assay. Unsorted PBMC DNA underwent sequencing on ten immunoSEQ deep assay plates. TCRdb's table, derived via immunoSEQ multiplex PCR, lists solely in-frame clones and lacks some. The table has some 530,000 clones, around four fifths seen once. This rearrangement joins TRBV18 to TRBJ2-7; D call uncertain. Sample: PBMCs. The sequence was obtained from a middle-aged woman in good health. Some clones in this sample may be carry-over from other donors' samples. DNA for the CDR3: TGTGCCAGCTCACCACTAGACTCTAGACCCTACGAGCAGTACTTC. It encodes CASSPLDSRPYEQYF.